This is a list of T cell receptor beta chains from one sample in a study of blood T cell repertoires in COVID-19. Clones were sequenced by immunoSEQ multiplex PCR, and TCRdb holds only the in-frame ones, with some missing. The sample lists about 230,000 clones, about nine tenths occurring once. Source material: PBMCs or T cells enriched from blood (not recorded which). Source of these receptors: a woman in her thirties or forties with acute COVID-19. CDR3s include the opening cysteine and the closing phenylalanine or tryptophan. A D gene is named only where the DNA matches it firmly. Size values are once, few and many counts, or a class for expanded clones, and some rows have none.

V gene	D gene	J gene	clone size	CDR3 DNA	CDR3 protein
TRBV5-4	.	TRBJ1-2	.	TGTGCCAGCAGCTTGGGAGGAAACTATGGCTACACCTTC	CASSLGGNYGYTF
TRBV7-9	TRBD2	TRBJ2-5	.	TGTGCCAGCAGCTTCCCGGGACTAGCGGGGGAGGAGACCCAGTACTTC	CASSFPGLAGEETQYF
TRBV5-1	TRBD2	TRBJ2-1	.	TGCGCCAGCAAACTAGCGGGAGTTGGGGATGAGCAGTTCTTC	CASKLAGVGDEQFF
TRBV28	.	TRBJ2-2	.	TGTGCCAGCAGTTTAACCGGTGTCCGGGGTGGAGTCGGGGAGCTGTTTTTT	CASSLTGVRGGVGELFF
TRBV19	TRBD2	TRBJ2-5	.	TGTGCCAGTAGTATAGTGGGAGGGACTAGTGCTGGAGGAGAGACCCAGTACTTC	CASSIVGGTSAGGETQYF
TRBV11-3	TRBD1	TRBJ1-2	once	TGTGCCAGCAGCCACTACGCCGGACAGGGAGCCTATGGCTACACCTTC	CASSHYAGQGAYGYTF
TRBV19	TRBD2	TRBJ2-3	.	TGTGCCAGTAGTATCCTAGCGGGAGGTGGGGATACGCAGTATTTT	CASSILAGGGDTQYF
TRBV15	.	TRBJ2-3	once	TGTGCCACCAGCAGAGAATCGGGGATTAGCACAGATACGCAGTATTTT	CATSRESGISTDTQYF
TRBV29-1	.	TRBJ2-1	.	TGCAGCGCCACCTTAGGGGCCTACCCCAATGAGCAGTTCTTC	CSATLGAYPNEQFF
TRBV3-1/TRBV3-2	.	TRBJ2-1	few	TGTGCCAGCAGCTTTTACAGCTTAAACAATGAGCAGTTCTTC	CASSFYSLNNEQFF
TRBV24-1	TRBD2	TRBJ2-1	.	TGTGCCACCAGGATGGGTACCGGGAGGGCCGGGGAGCAGTTCTTC	CATRMGTGRAGEQFF
TRBV7-9	.	TRBJ1-4	.	TGTGCCAGCAGCTCGACATTCGATGCAACTAATGAAAAACTGTTTTTT	CASSSTFDATNEKLFF
TRBV2	.	TRBJ1-6	once	TGTGCCAGCAGTTTCAGGGGCGGGAATTCACCCCTCCACTTT	CASSFRGGNSPLHF
TRBV6-4	TRBD1	TRBJ1-2	.	TGTGCCAGCAGACACACAGGGGGCTCCTTGAATGGCTACACCTTC	CASRHTGGSLNGYTF
TRBV5-1	TRBD1	TRBJ1-2	.	TGCGCCAGCAGCACTACCGGGACAGGGGCCACCTATGGCTACACCTTC	CASSTTGTGATYGYTF
TRBV5-1	.	TRBJ1-1	.	TGCGCCAGCAGCGAAGAAACAGGGTGGGTTGAAGCTTTCTTT	CASSEETGWVEAFF
TRBV5-4	.	TRBJ2-4	.	TGTGCCAGCAGCTTGGCGGCAGGGGAAAACATTCAGTACTTC	CASSLAAGENIQYF
TRBV6-5	TRBD1	TRBJ2-2	.	TGTGCCAGCATTCCTACAGGGGCCACCGGGGAGCTGTTTTTT	CASIPTGATGELFF
TRBV7-2	.	TRBJ2-5	.	TGTGCCAGCAGCTTACGGAGACAGTACCAAGAGACCCAGTACTTC	CASSLRRQYQETQYF
TRBV24-1	.	TRBJ2-2	.	TGTGCCACCAGCGGTCCTAACACCGGGGAGCTGTTTTTT	CATSGPNTGELFF
TRBV5-5	TRBD1	TRBJ1-2	.	TGTGCCAGCAGCCCGCTGGGGACAGGGAACTATGGCTACACCTTC	CASSPLGTGNYGYTF
TRBV2	.	TRBJ2-4	.	TGTGCCAGCACCACGACACTTCTAGCCAAAAACATTCAGTACTTC	CASTTTLLAKNIQYF
TRBV27	.	TRBJ1-2	once	TGTGCCAGCAGGGATCCAGGGCTGGGTGGCTACACCTTC	CASRDPGLGGYTF
TRBV18	TRBD1	TRBJ1-2	.	TGTGCCAGCTCACCGAGACAGGGGTCGGGGATTGATGGCTACACCTTC	CASSPRQGSGIDGYTF
TRBV10-1	TRBD2	TRBJ2-3	.	TGCGCCAGCACCTCGGGACTAGCGGGGGCTCACGGCGCAGATACGCAGTATTTT	CASTSGLAGAHGADTQYF
TRBV19	TRBD1	TRBJ2-1	.	TGTGCCAGTAGTAGAACGGGACAGGGTAGGGATGAGCAGTTCTTC	CASSRTGQGRDEQFF
TRBV29-1	TRBD2	TRBJ2-1	.	TGCAGCGTTGAGCGGGAGAGCTCCTACAATGAGCAGTTCTTC	CSVERESSYNEQFF
TRBV18	.	TRBJ1-6	.	TGTGCCAGCTCACCCCAGGGGCCCCTGGGGAATTCACCCCTCCACTTT	CASSPQGPLGNSPLHF
TRBV7-2	.	TRBJ2-3	.	TGTGCTAATGCACGCACCCCAGGGGCAGATACGCAGTATTTT	CANARTPGADTQYF
TRBV27	TRBD2	TRBJ2-5	once	TGTGCCAGCAGTTCACGTCTAGCGGGAGGAGAGACCCAGTACTTC	CASSSRLAGGETQYF
TRBV15	TRBD2	TRBJ2-1	.	TGTGCCACCAGCAGCCGGACTAGCGGAAACAATGAGCAGTTCTTC	CATSSRTSGNNEQFF
TRBV5-1	.	TRBJ1-2	.	TGCGCCAGCAGCTTGGAAACAGGGAGTAACTATGGCTACACCTTC	CASSLETGSNYGYTF
TRBV4-2	TRBD2	TRBJ2-1	.	TGTGCCAGCAGCCAAGATCGCCTGACTAGCGGGGCCTACAATGAGCAGTTCTTC	CASSQDRLTSGAYNEQFF
TRBV25-1	TRBD1	TRBJ1-6	.	TGTGCCAGCAGTCCCGGGGGACAGTATAATTCACCCCTCCACTTT	CASSPGGQYNSPLHF
TRBV25-1	TRBD1	TRBJ1-6	.	TGTGCCAGCAGTGAGGGAGGACAGGGGAGCTCACCCCTCCACTTT	CASSEGGQGSSPLHF